Following are 14 T cell receptor beta chains from one sample sequenced in a study of control samples from healthy donors and cancer patients. The protocol was immunoSEQ multiplex PCR, while the TCRdb copy is restricted to in-frame clones and leaves out a portion. The table includes approximately 160,000 clones, 75% to 95% detected once. The sequenced sample was blood. The source is a woman in her 40s in good health.

This sequence joins TRBV12-3 or TRBV12-4 and TRBJ1-2, with unresolved D. The CDR3 totals 13 residues. Trimming shortened V by 4 bases and J by 5 bases, and 11 bases separated the two germline ends. CDR3 sequence (DNA): TGTGCCAGCAGTTCGACGAGACCGTATGGCTACACCTTC. It encodes CASSSTRPYGYTF.

This rearrangement joins TRBV19 to TRBJ1-5; D gene unclear. The CDR3 runs 18 residues. Per germline, CDR1 LNHDA and CDR2 SQIVND (reference sequence). The V and J ends lost 4 bases and 1 base respectively, with 20 bases between them. Here the CDR3 DNA reads TGTGCCAGTAGTACGGTAGGACCCTCCGCTGGGAGCAATCAGCCCCAGCATTTT. Translation gives CASSTVGPSAGSNQPQHF.

The chain employs TRBV4-1 and TRBJ2-3, with TRBD2 matching 11 bases. The CDR3 is 17 amino acids. J gave up 2 bases and V 3 bases, and 7 bases lay outside the gene matches. Germline CDR1 MGHRA, CDR2 YSYEKL. CDR3 DNA sequence: TGCGCCAGCAGCCAGACTCATAGCGGGGGGGACACAGATACGCAGTATTTT. Its protein product is CASSQTHSGGDTDTQYF.

The V gene is TRBV4-1, the J gene TRBJ2-3; 9 nucleotides agree with TRBD1. CDR1 is MGHRA and CDR2 is YSYEKL in the germline V gene. The ends lost 1 base at V and 5 bases at J; junction bases unmatched: 7. This CDR3 is built from 16 residues. The CDR3 loop reads CASSQGIQGAVDTQYF. CDR3 nucleotide sequence: TGCGCCAGCAGCCAAGGAATACAGGGGGCCGTAGATACGCAGTATTTT.

CDR3 sequence (DNA): TGTGCCCCCGCGGTCGGGGGGGGCTATACAGATACGCAGTATTTT. This codes for CAPAVGGGYTDTQYF. The chain carries TRBV19 and TRBJ2-3, with 8 bases aligning to TRBD2. The length of the CDR3 is 15 residues. The germline V gene encodes CDR1 LNHDA and CDR2 SQIVND (reference sequence). V was pared by 11 bases and J by 3 bases, with 13 bases of the junction left unmatched. Full variable domain (missing parts from reference TRBV19 and TRBJ2-3): DGGITQSPKYLFRKEGQNVTLSCEQNLNHDAMYWYRQDPGQGLRLIYYSQIVNDFQKGDIAEGYSVSREKKESFPLTVTSAQKNPTAFYLCAPAVGGGYTDTQYFGPGTRLTVL.

V usage is TRBV28 and J usage is TRBJ2-2; D gene ambiguous. The CDR3 covers 14 residues. The ends were cut back, 6 bases at V and 0 bases at J, with 8 bases in the middle. Germline V gene data show CDR1 as MDHEN and CDR2 as SYDVKM. The CDR3 DNA follows: TGTGCCAGCAGCCAAACCACGAACACCGGGGAGCTGTTTTTT. Amino acids: CASSQTTNTGELFF.

The chain has TRBV6-5 and TRBJ2-7, with D possibly called TRBD1 or TRBD2 (5 bases each). V gave up 6 bases and J gave up 7 bases, with 16 bases separating them. Germline CDR1 is MNHEY and CDR2 is SVGAGI. The CDR3 extends over 13 amino acids. The CDR3 loop is CASRGDPSNEQYF. The CDR3 DNA sequence: TGTGCCAGCAGGGGGGATCCAAGTAATGAGCAGTACTTC.

This rearrangement joins TRBV4-1 to TRBJ2-7, with unresolved D. V lost 3 bases to trimming and J lost 3 bases, with 9 bases between them. Germline V gene sequence: CDR1 MGHRA, CDR2 YSYEKL. The length of the CDR3 is 13 residues. The CDR3 loop reads CASSHLDGYEQYF. The CDR3 nucleotides are TGCGCCAGCAGCCACCTGGACGGCTACGAGCAGTACTTC.

The chain links TRBV7-8 to TRBJ2-1; 8 nucleotides align to TRBD2. The V gene's germline CDR1 is SGHVS and CDR2 FQNEAQ. The junction had 5 bases not matched to a gene; V was cut back by 1 base and J by 9 bases. The CDR3 is 14 amino acids. The CDR3, as DNA: TGTGCCAGCAGCTTAGGACACGCGGGGGGTGAGCAGTTCTTC. Its protein product is CASSLGHAGGEQFF.

The V and J genes are TRBV6-5 and TRBJ2-7; 7 bases align to TRBD1. After removal of 6 bases from V and 7 bases from J, the junction contained 15 bases not matched to a gene. The CDR3 extends over 15 amino acids. CDR1 is MNHEY and CDR2 is SVGAGI in the germline V gene. CDR3 protein: CASRTTGIGLEEQYF. The CDR3 nucleotides are TGTGCCAGCAGAACGACAGGGATAGGGCTCGAAGAGCAGTACTTC.

The chain employs TRBV27 and TRBJ2-5; maybe TRBD2 (6 bases). V was pared by 1 base and J by 5 bases, with 23 bases between. CDR1 and CDR2 from the germline V gene are MNHEY and SMNVEV (reference sequence). This CDR3 contains 18 residues. CDR3 sequence reads: CASSLFLLGTYCGETQYF. The CDR3, as DNA: TGTGCCAGCAGTTTATTTCTATTAGGGACTTACTGTGGGGAGACCCAGTACTTC.

The chain recombines TRBV14 with TRBJ2-7; 8 positions agree with TRBD1. Germline loops: CDR1 SGHDN, CDR2 FVKESK. The CDR3 runs to 15 residues. The V and J ends lost 2 bases and 4 bases, in that order; junction bases with no gene match: 7. The CDR3: CASSQPRTGRYEQYF. DNA for the CDR3: TGTGCCAGCAGCCAACCCAGGACAGGGAGATACGAGCAGTACTTC.

V is TRBV3-1 (or the pseudogene TRBV3-2) and J is TRBJ2-5; D perhaps matches TRBD1 (5 bases). CDR1 is LGHDT, CDR2 YNNKEL, per germline (reference sequence). Trimming removed 2 bases from V and 7 bases from J, with 11 bases in between. This CDR3 has 13 amino acids. CDR3 amino acids: CASSQRGIATQYF. The CDR3 DNA is TGTGCCAGCAGCCAAAGGGGCATAGCGACCCAGTACTTC.

The V and J genes are TRBV12-3 or TRBV12-4 and TRBJ1-2; D remains ambiguous. The CDR3 is 12 amino acids. V was cut by 1 base and J by 6 bases, with 6 bases left in between. CDR3 DNA sequence: TGTGCCAGCAGTTTAGACAGCCATGGCTACACCTTC. The encoded protein is CASSLDSHGYTF.